This T cell receptor beta chain was retrieved from a study of T cells after yellow fever vaccination. CDR1 is SGHRS, CDR2 YFSETQ, per germline. CDR3 size: 13 residues. V was clipped by 0 bases and J by 5 bases, with 7 bases between them. Ten or more counts support this clonotype. Template switching with 5'RACE generated the TCR cDNA and added a universal primer site and UMIs. TCRdb redid the calling of the 5' RACE reads with MiXCR, one entry per CDR3 protein. The table includes about 340,000 distinct CDR3 sequences, around 13% detected once. V gene TRBV5-1 combines with J gene TRBJ2-3; weak D call: TRBD2 (6 bases). Sequenced here: CD4+ T cells sorted from PBMCs, sampled 15 days after the yellow fever booster vaccination. The sequence derives from a man between 18 and 35 years old who received the YFV17D yellow fever vaccine. The chain's CDR3 is CASSLGGEDTQYF. The CDR3 bases are TGCGCCAGCAGCTTGGGGGGGGAAGATACGCAGTATTTT.